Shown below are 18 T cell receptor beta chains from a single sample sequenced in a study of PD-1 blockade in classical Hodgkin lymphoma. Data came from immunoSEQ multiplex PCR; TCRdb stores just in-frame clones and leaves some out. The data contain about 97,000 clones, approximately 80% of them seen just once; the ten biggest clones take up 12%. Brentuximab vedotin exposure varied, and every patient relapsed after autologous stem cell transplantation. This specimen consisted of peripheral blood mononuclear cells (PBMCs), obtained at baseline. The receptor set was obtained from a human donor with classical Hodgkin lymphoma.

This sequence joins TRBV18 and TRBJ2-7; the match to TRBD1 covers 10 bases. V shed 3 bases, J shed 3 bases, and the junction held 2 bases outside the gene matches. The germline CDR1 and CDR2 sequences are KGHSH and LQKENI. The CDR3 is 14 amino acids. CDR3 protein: CASSPGQGLYEQYF. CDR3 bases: TGTGCCAGCTCACCGGGACAGGGGCTCTACGAGCAGTACTTC.

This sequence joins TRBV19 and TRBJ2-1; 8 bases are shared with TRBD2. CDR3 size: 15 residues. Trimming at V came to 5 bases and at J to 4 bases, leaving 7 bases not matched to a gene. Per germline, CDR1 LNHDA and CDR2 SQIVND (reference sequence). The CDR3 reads CASSDPSGYYNEQFF. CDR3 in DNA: TGTGCCAGTAGTGACCCTAGCGGGTATTACAATGAGCAGTTCTTC.

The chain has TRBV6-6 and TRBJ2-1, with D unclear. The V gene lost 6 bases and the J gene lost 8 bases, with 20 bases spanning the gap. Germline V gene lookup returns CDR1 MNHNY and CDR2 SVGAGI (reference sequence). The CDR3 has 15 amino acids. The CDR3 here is CASSSRPSNGDEQFF. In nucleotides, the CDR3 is TGTGCCAGCAGCAGTCGACCCTCGAATGGCGATGAGCAGTTCTTC.

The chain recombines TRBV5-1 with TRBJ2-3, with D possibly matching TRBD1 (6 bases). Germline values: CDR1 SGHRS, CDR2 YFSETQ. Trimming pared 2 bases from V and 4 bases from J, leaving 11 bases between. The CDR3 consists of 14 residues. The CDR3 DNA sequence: TGCGCCAGCAGCTTCGCACAGGGTGCAGATACGCAGTATTTT. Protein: CASSFAQGADTQYF.

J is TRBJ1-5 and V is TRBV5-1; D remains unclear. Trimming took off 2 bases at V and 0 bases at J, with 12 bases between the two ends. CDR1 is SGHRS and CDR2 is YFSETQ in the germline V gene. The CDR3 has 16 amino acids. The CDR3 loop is CASSFGGSYSNQPQHF. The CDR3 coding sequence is TGCGCCAGCAGCTTCGGCGGCAGTTATAGCAATCAGCCCCAGCATTTT.

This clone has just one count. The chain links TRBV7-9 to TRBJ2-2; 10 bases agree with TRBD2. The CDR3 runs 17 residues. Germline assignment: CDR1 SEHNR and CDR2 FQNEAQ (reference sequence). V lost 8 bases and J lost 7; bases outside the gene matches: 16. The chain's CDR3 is CASSVRGLAGVSGELFF. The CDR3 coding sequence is TGTGCCAGCTCCGTACGTGGGCTAGCGGGAGTTAGCGGGGAGCTGTTTTTT.

The DNA for the CDR3 is TGTGCCAGCAGCCGTTCGGGGTATGGCTACACCTTC. Protein sequence: CASSRSGYGYTF. The chain recombines TRBV7-9 with TRBJ1-2; D unresolved. The CDR3 totals 12 residues. Germline-derived CDR1 and CDR2 are SEHNR and FQNEAQ (reference sequence). The V end was cut by 5 bases, the J end by 5 bases, with 9 bases between.

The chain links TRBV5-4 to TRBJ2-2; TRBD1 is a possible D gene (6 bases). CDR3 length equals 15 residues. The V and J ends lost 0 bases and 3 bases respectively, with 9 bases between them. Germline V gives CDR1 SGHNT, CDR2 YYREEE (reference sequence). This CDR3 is CASSLDPGDTGELFF. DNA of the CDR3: TGTGCCAGCAGCTTGGACCCAGGGGACACCGGGGAGCTGTTTTTT.

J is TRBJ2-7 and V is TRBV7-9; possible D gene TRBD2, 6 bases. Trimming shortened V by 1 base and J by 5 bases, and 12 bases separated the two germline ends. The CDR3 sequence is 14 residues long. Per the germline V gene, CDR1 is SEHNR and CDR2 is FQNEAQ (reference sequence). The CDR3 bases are TGTGCCAGCAGCTTAGGGCGGGACTGGGACGAGCAGTACTTC. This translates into CASSLGRDWDEQYF.

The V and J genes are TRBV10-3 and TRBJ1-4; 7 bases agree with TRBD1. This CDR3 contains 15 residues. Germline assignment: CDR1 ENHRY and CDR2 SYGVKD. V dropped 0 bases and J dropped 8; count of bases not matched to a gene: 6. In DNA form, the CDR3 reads TGTGCCATCAGTGAGTCCGGGACAGTTGGGGAAAAACTGTTTTTT. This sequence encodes CAISESGTVGEKLFF.

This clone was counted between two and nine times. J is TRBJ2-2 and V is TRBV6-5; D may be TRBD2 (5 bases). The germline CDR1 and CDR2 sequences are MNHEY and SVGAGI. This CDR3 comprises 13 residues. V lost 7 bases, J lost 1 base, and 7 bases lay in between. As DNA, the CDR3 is TGTGCCAGCATCGAGGGGAACACCGGGGAGCTGTTTTTT. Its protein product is CASIEGNTGELFF.

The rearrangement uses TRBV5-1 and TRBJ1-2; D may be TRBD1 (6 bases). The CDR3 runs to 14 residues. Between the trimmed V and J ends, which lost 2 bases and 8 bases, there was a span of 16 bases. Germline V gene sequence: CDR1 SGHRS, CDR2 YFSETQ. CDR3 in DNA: TGCGCCAGCAGCTTAGGAACAGGGAGGGAAGGCTACACCTTC. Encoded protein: CASSLGTGREGYTF.

The CDR3 DNA follows: TGTGCCAGCAGTTTCGGGTCTGGGGGAATGAAGGAAAAACTGTTTTTT. Translating gives CASSFGSGGMKEKLFF. V gene TRBV11-2 combines with J gene TRBJ1-4; TRBD1 is a possible D gene (5 bases). V lost 6 bases and J lost 8, with 22 bases in between. The CDR3 is made up of 16 amino acids. Germline-derived CDR1 and CDR2 are SGHAT and FQNNGV.

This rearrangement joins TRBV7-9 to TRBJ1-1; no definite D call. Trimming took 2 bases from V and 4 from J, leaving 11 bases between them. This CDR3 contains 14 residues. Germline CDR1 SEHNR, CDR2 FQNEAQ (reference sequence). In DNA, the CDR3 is TGTGCCAGCAGCTTATACCCTCCGGGCACTGAAGCTTTCTTT. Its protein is CASSLYPPGTEAFF.

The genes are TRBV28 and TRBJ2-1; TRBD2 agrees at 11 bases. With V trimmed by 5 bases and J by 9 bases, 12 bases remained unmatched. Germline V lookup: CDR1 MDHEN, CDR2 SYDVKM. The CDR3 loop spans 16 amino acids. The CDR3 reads CASSRPLAGELGEQFF. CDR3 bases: TGTGCCAGCAGTAGACCACTAGCGGGAGAACTCGGTGAGCAGTTCTTC.

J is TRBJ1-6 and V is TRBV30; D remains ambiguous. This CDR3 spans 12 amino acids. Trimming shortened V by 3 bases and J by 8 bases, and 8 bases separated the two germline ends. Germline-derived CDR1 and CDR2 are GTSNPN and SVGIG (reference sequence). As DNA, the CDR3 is TGTGCCTGGAGGGTAGGAGATTCACCCCTCCACTTT. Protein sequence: CAWRVGDSPLHF.

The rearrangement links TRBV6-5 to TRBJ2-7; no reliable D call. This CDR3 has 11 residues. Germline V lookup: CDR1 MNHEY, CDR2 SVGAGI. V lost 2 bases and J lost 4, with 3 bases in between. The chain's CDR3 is CASSYQYEQYF. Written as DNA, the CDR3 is TGTGCCAGCAGTTACCAATACGAGCAGTACTTC.

The CDR3: CASTPWLGGNTDTQYF. The CDR3 nucleotides are TGCGCCAGCACTCCCTGGCTGGGAGGGAACACAGATACGCAGTATTTT. The V call is TRBV5-1, the J call TRBJ2-3, with TRBD2 matching 7 bases. The CDR3 extends over 16 amino acids. Losses at the gene ends were 6 bases for V and 2 bases for J; bases not matched to a gene: 12. Germline V gene lookup returns CDR1 SGHRS and CDR2 YFSETQ. Supplemented by reference TRBV5-1 and TRBJ2-3, the full variable domain reads KAGVTQTPRYLIKTRGQQVTLSCSPISGHRSVSWYQQTPGQGLQFLFEYFSETQRNKGNFPGRFSGRQFSNSRSEMNVSTLELGDSALYLCASTPWLGGNTDTQYFGPGTRLTVL.